This T cell receptor beta chain comes out of a study of a mutant IDH1 vaccine in newly diagnosed glioma (dated by TCRdb to 2020 to 2022). Study-level background: Of the approximately 34 treated patients, roughly 60% were male and about 40% were female, and a mean age of approximately 40 years was recorded. For exploratory analyses, around 26 treated patients had longitudinal TCRB deep sequencing done wherever samples were available. Before enrollment, most patients had been given radiochemotherapy with temozolomide as standard therapy, while the rest had received either radiotherapy alone or temozolomide alone. Six visits were used for peripheral blood collection: V03 (baseline), V05, V07, V10, V12 and V13.

Results and caveats for the whole study, not just this receptor: Pseudoprogression appeared unrelated to alterations in the top peripheral T cell clonotypes detected by TCRB sequencing. Selection of PBMC samples for TCRB deep sequencing was based on availability. The authors noted that analyses of patient blood samples could not be reproduced because of sample limitations. Immune responses induced by the vaccine were seen in roughly 95% of patients across multiple MHC alleles.

In this sample, this clone turned up a few times. The specificity of this receptor is unknown. Per-nucleotide qualities are absent, and no much larger clonotype sits a single base away. CDR1 SGHNT and CDR2 YYREEE are derived from the germline V gene (reference sequence). Relative to germline, V is 0 bases shorter and J is 6 bases shorter, with 13 bases between their ends. The CDR3 contains 15 residues, cysteine and phenylalanine counted. The only DNA kept is the CDR3, 45 bases in frame from the first base. Library preparation was by the immunoSEQ multiplex PCR assay. Rearranged TCR beta chain sequences were amplified using the hsTCRB Kit according to the manufacturer's protocol. An Illumina MiSeq was used to sequence the TCRB libraries. In the original analysis: The kit vendor's proprietary platform handled demultiplexing, trimming and gene mapping. Here the immuneACCESS table is served through TCRdb, limited to in-frame sequences with V and J called. Missing clones are a known gap in these copies; in checked studies unresolved V genes cover under half, and the rest lacks a known reason. V and J calls plus clone size are reproduced from that table; the DNA served to infer D and trimming. This sample gives tens of thousands of clones in total; around four fifths of them show up just once. 7.4% of the sample lies in the top ten.

Sample time point, as interpreted from the label and publication: baseline, week 1 (first vaccination visit). The sample's treatment or condition label is to be understood as: pre-vaccination baseline after standard-of-care therapy. All donors had newly diagnosed IDH1-mutant astrocytomas of WHO grade 3 or 4 that showed loss of nuclear ATRX. The samples were drawn from NOA16, a multicentre, single-arm, open-label phase I trial in Germany that tested a mutant IDH1 peptide vaccine in humans for the first time. For immunogenicity testing, the blood drawn at visit V03 was used as the baseline sample. The DNeasy Blood and Tissue Kit was used to extract genomic DNA from EDTA blood for TCRB sequencing.

The sample was PBMCs, taken from a glioma patient treated with radiotherapy, temozolomide or both. The source of this sequence is a woman between 50 and 59 years old with glioma. The rearrangement combines TRBV5-4 with TRBJ1-5; TRBD1 is a possible D gene, resting on 6 matching bases. The CDR3 amino acid sequence is: CASSLAPTGSQPQHF. Read as DNA, the sequence is TGTGCCAGCAGCTTGGCCCCTACAGGGAGTCAGCCCCAGCATTTT.